The entry below gives a single T cell receptor beta chain sequence along with its context. This CDR3 region has 11 residues. Germline V lookup: CDR1 SGHRS, CDR2 YFSETQ. Trimming pared 0 bases from V and 5 bases from J, leaving 2 bases between. This record comes from a study of long-term antiretroviral therapy in people with HIV. The assay, immunoSEQ v3.0, was run at survey level. Data came from immunoSEQ multiplex PCR; TCRdb stores just in-frame clones and leaves some out. This table holds some 25,000 clones, 80% to 90% found once. The source was unsorted PBMCs, collected 3 years after starting antiretroviral therapy. The sequence was obtained from a man aged 45 to 65 with HIV. The V call is TRBV5-1, the J call TRBJ2-5; no clear D gene. CDR3 region: CASSLEETQYF. The DNA of the CDR3 is TGCGCCAGCAGCTTGGAGGAGACCCAGTACTTC.